This T cell receptor (beta chain) appears in the sequencing data of a study of CD8 T cells in Susac syndrome (dated by TCRdb to about 2019). Concerning the study at large: Of the Susac syndrome patients who were sequenced, more than five had clinically active disease and fewer than ten were in clinical remission. At the time of blood withdrawal, Susac syndrome patients were either therapy-naive, taking corticosteroids (with some also receiving IVIg), or on IVIg alone. Whether CD8+ T cell activation and differentiation in Susac syndrome was antigen driven was tested using repertoire sequencing.

Deletion took 4 bases off V and 3 bases off J, with a span of 15 bases between the germline ends. CDR1 and CDR2 were assigned from the germline V gene as SQVTM and ANQGSEA. Inclusive of the bounding cysteine and phenylalanine, the CDR3 is 14 residues long. The retained sequence is limited to the CDR3, 42 bases, with the frame set at the first base. Peripheral blood CD8+ and CD4+ T cells from healthy donors, Susac syndrome patients and multiple sclerosis patients were profiled using high-throughput TCR beta sequencing. Susac syndrome patients met recently defined diagnostic criteria for definite or probable disease. Bulk CD8+ and CD4+ T cells were purified by magnetic negative isolation, while CD8+ TEMRA cells were enriched using FACS. Blood was collected in EDTA tubes and processed within 24 hours, with PBMCs isolated through density gradient centrifugation. PBMCs intended for TCR sequencing were cryopreserved in liquid nitrogen and were subsequently thawed in a 37 degrees C water bath. Purity of sorted or isolated CD4+, CD8+ and CD8+ TEMRA cells was at least 90%.

RNA was extracted with the RNeasy kit and roughly 0.45 to 1 ug was reverse transcribed using random hexamers. The immunoSEQ multiplex PCR assay, covering 54 Vbeta and 13 Jbeta segments, was used to amplify TCR beta CDR3 regions. PCR amplification bias was corrected using a synthetic template baseline for primer optimization and computational correction. Per the authors' processing: Reads were annotated to V, D and J genes per IMGT and analyzed with immunoSEQ Analyzer, keeping only productive sequences. Clonality was calculated as one minus the Shannon entropy normalized by log2 of the number of productive unique sequences. For each patient and control, public and private clones were evaluated among the 100 most prevalent clones. Clones were defined as Susac-specific when absent from the healthy and MS cohorts, from over 950 published viral clones and from other ImmuneACCESS disease sequences. TCRdb ran its own pipeline on the public reads, namely fastp trimming at Q25 and MiXCR clone calling, and kept in-frame beta chains. Entries that share a CDR3 protein sequence are merged under the most common genes and DNA. It is TCRdb's table, rather than the study itself, that gives the V and J calls and clone size. Recorded for this sample are approximately 190,000 distinct CDR3 sequences; approximately 94% of them occurred a single time. The ten biggest clones cover 0.09% to 0.1% of the sample.

Note on this clonotype: This clone's antigen is unknown. No much larger clone exists at a distance of one base, and base qualities are not known.

General study outcomes and caveats: No clonal expansion was detected in the CD4+ T cell repertoire of Susac syndrome patients. The number of individuals in the TCR sequencing and HLA analysis was recognized as being relatively small.

Input material: CD4+ T cells from PBMCs. Recombination joined TRBV29-1 with TRBJ1-1; a confident D gene designation cannot be given. The source is a human donor with Susac syndrome. The DNA is as follows: TGCAGCGTTGGGCTAGACGTTAGGGACACTGAAGCTTTCTTT. It specifies CSVGLDVRDTEAFF.